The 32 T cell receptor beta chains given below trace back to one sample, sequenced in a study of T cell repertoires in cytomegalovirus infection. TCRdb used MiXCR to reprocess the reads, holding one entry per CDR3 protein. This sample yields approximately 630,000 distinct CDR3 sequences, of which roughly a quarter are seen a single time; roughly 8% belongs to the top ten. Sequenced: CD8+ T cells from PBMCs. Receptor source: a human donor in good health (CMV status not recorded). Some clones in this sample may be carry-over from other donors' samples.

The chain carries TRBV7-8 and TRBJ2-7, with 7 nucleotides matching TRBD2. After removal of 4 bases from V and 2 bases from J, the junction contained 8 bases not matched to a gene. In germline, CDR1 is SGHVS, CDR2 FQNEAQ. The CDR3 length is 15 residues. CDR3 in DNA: TGTGCCAGCAGCTCAGGCGGGGGAAACCCCTACGAGCAGTACTTC. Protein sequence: CASSSGGGNPYEQYF.

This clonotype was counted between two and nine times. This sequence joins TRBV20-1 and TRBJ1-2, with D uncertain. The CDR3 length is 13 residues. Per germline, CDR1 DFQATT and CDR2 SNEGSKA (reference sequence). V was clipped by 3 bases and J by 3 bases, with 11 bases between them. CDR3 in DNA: TGCAGTGCTAGTGCGTGGCAAGACTATGGCTACACCTTC. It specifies CSASAWQDYGYTF.

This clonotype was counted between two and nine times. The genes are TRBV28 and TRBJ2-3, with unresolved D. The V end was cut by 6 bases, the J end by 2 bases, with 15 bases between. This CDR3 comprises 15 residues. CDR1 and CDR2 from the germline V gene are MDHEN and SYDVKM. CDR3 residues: CASSLGLRTTDTQYF. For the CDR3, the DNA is TGTGCCAGCAGCCTAGGGTTGAGGACCACAGATACGCAGTATTTT.

CDR3 nucleotide sequence: TGTGCCAGCAGTAGGGTTGGCAATCAGCCCCAGCATTTT. Residues: CASSRVGNQPQHF. The genes are TRBV2 and TRBJ1-5; D unclear. CDR3 length equals 13 residues. The V and J ends lost 5 bases and 2 bases respectively, with 7 bases between them. The germline V gene encodes CDR1 SNHLY and CDR2 FYNNEI.

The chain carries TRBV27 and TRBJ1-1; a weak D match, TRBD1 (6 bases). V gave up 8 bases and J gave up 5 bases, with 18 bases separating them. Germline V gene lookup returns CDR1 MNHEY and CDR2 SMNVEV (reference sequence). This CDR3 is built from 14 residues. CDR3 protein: CASGITGSGTEAFF. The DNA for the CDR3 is TGTGCCAGCGGAATAACAGGGTCCGGGACTGAAGCTTTCTTT.

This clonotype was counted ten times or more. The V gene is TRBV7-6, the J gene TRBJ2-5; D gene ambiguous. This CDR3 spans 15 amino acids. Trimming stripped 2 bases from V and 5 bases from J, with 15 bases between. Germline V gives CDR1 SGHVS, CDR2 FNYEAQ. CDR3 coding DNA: TGTGCCAGCAGCTTAATATTCGCAGAGTGGGAGACCCAGTACTTC. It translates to CASSLIFAEWETQYF.

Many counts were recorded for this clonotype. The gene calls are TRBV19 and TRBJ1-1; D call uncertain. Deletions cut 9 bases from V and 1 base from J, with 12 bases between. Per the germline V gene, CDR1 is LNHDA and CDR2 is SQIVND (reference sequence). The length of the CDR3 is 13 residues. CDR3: CASSIGPNTEAFF. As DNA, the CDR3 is TGTGCCAGCAGCATAGGGCCGAACACTGAAGCTTTCTTT.

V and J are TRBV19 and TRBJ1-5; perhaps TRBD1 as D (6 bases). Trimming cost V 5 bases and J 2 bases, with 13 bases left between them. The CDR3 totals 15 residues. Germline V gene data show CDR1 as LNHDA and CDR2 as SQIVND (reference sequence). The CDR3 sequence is CASSLMKGGNQPQHF. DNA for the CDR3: TGTGCCAGTAGTCTGATGAAGGGGGGCAATCAGCCCCAGCATTTT.

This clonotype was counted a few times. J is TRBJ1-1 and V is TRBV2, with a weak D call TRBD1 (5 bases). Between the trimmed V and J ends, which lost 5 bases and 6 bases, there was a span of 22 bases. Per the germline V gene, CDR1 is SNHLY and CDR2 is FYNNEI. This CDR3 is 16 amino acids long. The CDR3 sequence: CASSLFTQGKEAEAFF. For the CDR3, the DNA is TGTGCCAGCAGTTTGTTCACCCAGGGTAAGGAGGCTGAAGCTTTCTTT.

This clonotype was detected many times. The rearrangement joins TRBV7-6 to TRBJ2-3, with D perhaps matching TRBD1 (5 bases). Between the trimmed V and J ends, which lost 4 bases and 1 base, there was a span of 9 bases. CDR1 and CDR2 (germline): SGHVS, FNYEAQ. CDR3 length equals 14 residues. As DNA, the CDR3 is TGTGCCAGCAGCTCCCGACAGCGCACAGATACGCAGTATTTT. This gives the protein CASSSRQRTDTQYF.

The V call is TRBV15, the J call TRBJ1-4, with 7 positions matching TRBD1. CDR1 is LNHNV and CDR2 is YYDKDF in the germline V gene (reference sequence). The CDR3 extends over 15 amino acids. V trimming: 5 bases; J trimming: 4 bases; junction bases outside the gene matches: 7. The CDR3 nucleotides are TGTGCCACCAGCGATCGACAGGGCGGTAATGAAAAACTGTTTTTT. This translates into CATSDRQGGNEKLFF.

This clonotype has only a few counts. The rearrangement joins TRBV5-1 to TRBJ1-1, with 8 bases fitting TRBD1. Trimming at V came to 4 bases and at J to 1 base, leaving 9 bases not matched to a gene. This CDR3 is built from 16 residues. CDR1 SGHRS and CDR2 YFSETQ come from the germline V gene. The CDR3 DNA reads TGCGCCAGCAGCCACTCCCAGACAGGGGCGAACACTGAAGCTTTCTTT. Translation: CASSHSQTGANTEAFF.

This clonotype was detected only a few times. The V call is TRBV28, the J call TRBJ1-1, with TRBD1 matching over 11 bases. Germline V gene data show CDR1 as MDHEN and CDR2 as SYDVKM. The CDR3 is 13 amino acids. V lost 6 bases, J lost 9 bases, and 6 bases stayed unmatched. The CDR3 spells CASSGQGARQAFF. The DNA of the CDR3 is TGTGCCAGCAGCGGACAGGGGGCGCGGCAAGCTTTCTTT. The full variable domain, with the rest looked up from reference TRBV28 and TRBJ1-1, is DVKVTQSSRYLVKRTGEKVFLECVQDMDHENMFWYRQDPGLGLRLIYFSYDVKMKEKGDIPEGYSVSREKKERFSLILESASTNQTSMYLCASSGQGARQAFFGQGTRLTVV.

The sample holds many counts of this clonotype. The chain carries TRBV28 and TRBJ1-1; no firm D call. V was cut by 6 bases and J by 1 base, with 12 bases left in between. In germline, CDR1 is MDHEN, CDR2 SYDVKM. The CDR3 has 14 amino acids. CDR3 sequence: CASRSVRENTEAFF. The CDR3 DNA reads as TGTGCCAGCAGATCCGTGAGGGAGAACACTGAAGCTTTCTTT.

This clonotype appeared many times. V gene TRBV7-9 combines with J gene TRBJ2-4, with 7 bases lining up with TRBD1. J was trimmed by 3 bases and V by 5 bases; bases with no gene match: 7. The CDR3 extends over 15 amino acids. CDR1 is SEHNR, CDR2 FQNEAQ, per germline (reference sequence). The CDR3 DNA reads TGTGCCAGCAGCGGACAGGCCTGGGACAAAAACATTCAGTACTTC. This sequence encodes CASSGQAWDKNIQYF. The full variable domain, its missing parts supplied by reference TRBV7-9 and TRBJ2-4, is DTGVSQNPRHKITKRGQNVTFRCDPISEHNRLYWYRQTLGQGPEFLTYFQNEAQLEKSRLLSDRFSAERPKGSFSTLEIQRTEQGDSAMYLCASSGQAWDKNIQYFGAGTRLSVL.

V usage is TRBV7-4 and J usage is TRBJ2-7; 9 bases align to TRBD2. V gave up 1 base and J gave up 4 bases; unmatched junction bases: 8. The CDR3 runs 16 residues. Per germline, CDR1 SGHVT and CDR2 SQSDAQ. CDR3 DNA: TGTGCCAGCAGCTTAGAAGTAGCGGGGGCTCGTTACGAGCAGTACTTC. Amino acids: CASSLEVAGARYEQYF.

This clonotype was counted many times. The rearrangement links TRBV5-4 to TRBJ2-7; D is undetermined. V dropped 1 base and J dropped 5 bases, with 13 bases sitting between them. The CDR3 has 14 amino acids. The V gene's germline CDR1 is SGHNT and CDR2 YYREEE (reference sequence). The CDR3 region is CASSLYKGVDEQYV. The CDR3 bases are TGTGCCAGCAGCTTGTATAAGGGTGTCGACGAGCAGTACGTC.

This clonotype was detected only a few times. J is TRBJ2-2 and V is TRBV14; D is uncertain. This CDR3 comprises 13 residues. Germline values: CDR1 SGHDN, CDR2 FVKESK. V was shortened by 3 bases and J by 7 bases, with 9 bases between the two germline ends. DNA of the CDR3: TGTGCCAGCAGCCATGTGAATCGCGGGGAGCTGTTTTTT. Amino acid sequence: CASSHVNRGELFF.

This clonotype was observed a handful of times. The chain's CDR3 is CSASGATDTQYF. The CDR3 nucleotides read TGCAGTGCTAGCGGGGCCACAGATACGCAGTATTTT. The chain links TRBV20-1 to TRBJ2-3; D possibly uses TRBD1 or TRBD2 (5 bases each). This CDR3 has 12 residues. Germline V lookup: CDR1 DFQATT, CDR2 SNEGSKA (reference sequence). V was shortened by 3 bases and J by 2 bases, with 6 bases between the two germline ends.

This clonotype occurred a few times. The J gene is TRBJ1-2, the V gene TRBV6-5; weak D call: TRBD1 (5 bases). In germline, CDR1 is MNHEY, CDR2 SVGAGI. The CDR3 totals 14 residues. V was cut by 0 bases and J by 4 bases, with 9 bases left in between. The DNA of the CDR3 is TGTGCCAGCAGTTACTCGGGGGATGGCTATGGCTACACCTTC. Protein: CASSYSGDGYGYTF.

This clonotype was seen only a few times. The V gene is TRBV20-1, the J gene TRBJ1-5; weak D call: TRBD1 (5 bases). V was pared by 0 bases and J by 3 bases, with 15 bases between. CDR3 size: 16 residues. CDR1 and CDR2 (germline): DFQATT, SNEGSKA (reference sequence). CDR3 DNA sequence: TGCAGTGCTAGAGATAGTGAGGGGTTGGTCAATCAGCCCCAGCATTTT. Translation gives CSARDSEGLVNQPQHF.

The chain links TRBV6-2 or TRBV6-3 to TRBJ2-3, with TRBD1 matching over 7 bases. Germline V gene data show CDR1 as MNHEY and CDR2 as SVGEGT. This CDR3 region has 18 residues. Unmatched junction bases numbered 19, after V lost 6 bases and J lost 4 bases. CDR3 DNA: TGTGCCAGCAGGCCCGGGGTCAACAGGGGCGCAGGACCAGATACGCAGTATTTT. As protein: CASRPGVNRGAGPDTQYF.

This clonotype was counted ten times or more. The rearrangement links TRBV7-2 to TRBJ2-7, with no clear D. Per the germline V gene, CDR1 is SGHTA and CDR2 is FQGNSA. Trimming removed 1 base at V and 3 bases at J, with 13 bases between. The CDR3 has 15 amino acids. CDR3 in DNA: TGTGCCAGCAGCTTAGTGTACGGGTTAATCTACGAGCAGTACGTC. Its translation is CASSLVYGLIYEQYV.

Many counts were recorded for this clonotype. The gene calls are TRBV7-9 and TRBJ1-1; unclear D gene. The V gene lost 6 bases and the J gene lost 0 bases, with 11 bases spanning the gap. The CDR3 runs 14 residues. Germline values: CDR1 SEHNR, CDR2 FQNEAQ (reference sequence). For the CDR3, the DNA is TGTGCCAGCAGGGCGGAGGGAATGAACACTGAAGCTTTCTTT. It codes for CASRAEGMNTEAFF.

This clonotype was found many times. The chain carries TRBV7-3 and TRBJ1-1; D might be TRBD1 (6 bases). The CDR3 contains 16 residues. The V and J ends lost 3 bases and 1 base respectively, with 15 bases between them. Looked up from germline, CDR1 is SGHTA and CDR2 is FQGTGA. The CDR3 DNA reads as TGTGCCAGCAGCTTCCATGGGCGGACAGAGAACACTGAAGCTTTCTTT. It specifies CASSFHGRTENTEAFF.

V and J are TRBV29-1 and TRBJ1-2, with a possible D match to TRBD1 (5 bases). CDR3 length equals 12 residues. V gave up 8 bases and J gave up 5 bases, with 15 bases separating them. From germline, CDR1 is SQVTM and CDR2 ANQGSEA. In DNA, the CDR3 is TGCAGCACCCCCTTTGGGGGGTATGGCTACACCTTC. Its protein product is CSTPFGGYGYTF.

CDR3 coding DNA: TGTGCCAGCAGCTCCCGGGACAGGGAGGGCGAGCAGTACTTC. Translating gives CASSSRDREGEQYF. The J gene is TRBJ2-7, the V gene TRBV7-9; TRBD1 aligns across 9 bases. V lost 4 bases and J lost 6; bases outside the gene matches: 7. The CDR3 runs to 14 residues. Germline V gene data show CDR1 as SEHNR and CDR2 as FQNEAQ (reference sequence).

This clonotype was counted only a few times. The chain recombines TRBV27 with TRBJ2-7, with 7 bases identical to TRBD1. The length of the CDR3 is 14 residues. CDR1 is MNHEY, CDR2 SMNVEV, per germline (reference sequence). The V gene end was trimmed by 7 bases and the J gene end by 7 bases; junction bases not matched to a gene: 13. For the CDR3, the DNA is TGTGCCAGCAATCCCACAGGGGCGGCTAGAGAGCAGTACTTC. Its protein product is CASNPTGAAREQYF.

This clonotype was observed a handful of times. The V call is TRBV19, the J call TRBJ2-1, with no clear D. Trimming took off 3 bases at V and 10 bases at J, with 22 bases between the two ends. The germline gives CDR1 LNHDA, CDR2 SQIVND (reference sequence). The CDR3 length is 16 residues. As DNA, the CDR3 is TGTGCCAGTAGTATCCTTTCCGAGCATCCCGGTATGGAGCAGTTCTTC. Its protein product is CASSILSEHPGMEQFF.

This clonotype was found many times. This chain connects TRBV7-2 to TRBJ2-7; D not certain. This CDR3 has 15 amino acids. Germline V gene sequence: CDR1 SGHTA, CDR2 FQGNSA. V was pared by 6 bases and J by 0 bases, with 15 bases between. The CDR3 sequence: CASSPSTHISYEQYF. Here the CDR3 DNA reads TGTGCCAGCAGTCCTTCAACCCACATCTCCTACGAGCAGTACTTC.

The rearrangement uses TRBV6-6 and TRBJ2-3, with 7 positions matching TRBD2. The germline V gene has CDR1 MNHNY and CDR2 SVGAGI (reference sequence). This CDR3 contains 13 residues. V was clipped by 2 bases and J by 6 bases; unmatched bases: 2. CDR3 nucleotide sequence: TGTGCCAGCAGTTACCCCGGGGGGGATACGCAGTATTTT. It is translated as CASSYPGGDTQYF.

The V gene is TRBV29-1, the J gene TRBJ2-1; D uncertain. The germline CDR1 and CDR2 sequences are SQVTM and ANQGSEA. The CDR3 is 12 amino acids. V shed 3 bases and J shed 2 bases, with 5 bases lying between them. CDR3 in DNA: TGCAGCGTTGATCCGGCCTACAATGAGCAGTTCTTC. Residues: CSVDPAYNEQFF.